This record looks at one T cell receptor beta chain sequence and its context. Its antigen is unknown. There are no base qualities to consult, and no much larger clone falls within one base. TCRbeta CDR3 regions were amplified from genomic DNA by means of the immunoSEQ Assay, a bias-controlled multiplex PCR. Under the source paper's analysis protocol: Within the assay, amplification of reference gene primers was used to estimate how many nucleated cells each sample contained. To quantify the absolute abundance of each unique TCRbeta CDR3 rearrangement, sequence reads were collapsed and filtered. Productive Simpson clonality was computed per sample as the square root of Simpson's diversity index over productive rearrangements. TCRdb limited this immuneACCESS table to in-frame rearrangements with V and J called. A share of clones is missing; checked studies link under half to unresolved V genes, and the rest is unexplained. V and J calls and clone size come straight from that table; D and trimming were deduced from the DNA. This sample is represented by around 24,000 clones; approximately 87% of them were singletons. The ten largest clonotypes hold 7.6% of the sample.

This entry comes from a study of blood T cell repertoires in COVID-19 (dated by TCRdb to 2018 to 2020). Study-wide context: Samples covering the acute and convalescent phases of COVID-19 were provided by collaborators in the United States, Italy and Spain. The prospective study material was composed of cDNA or gDNA derived from T cells, B-cell-depleted T cells, or PBMCs. Subjects who had been exposed to COVID-19, were actively infected with it, or had recovered from it provided the deeply sampled blood TCRbeta repertoires that made up the dataset. The repertoires were released in a freely available public database intended as a resource for research on the immune response to SARS-CoV-2. The samples were drawn from two sources: the first 160 participants of the ongoing ImmuneRACE study, and 1,000 to 1,500 subjects contributed by 6 global collaborators. Nearly every sample came with metadata listing a de-identified subject ID, COVID-19 status, age in years and sex. Where HLA class I and class II types were available, the types were taken from metadata supplied by the sample provider, not from assay-based typing.

The junction carries 4 bases between V and J, which are trimmed by 0 bases and 7 bases respectively. The CDR3, cysteine through phenylalanine, is 12 amino acids long. Here the CDR3 DNA is all that survives: 36 bases in frame from base 1. CDR1 and CDR2 were assigned from the germline V gene as SGHNT and YENEEA. The paper as a whole reports these results and caveats: Clinical and demographic metadata were provided uncurated, with the amount varying by source and participant.

Whole blood was collected in K2EDTA tubes by collaborating institutions according to the institutions' own protocols. For TCRbeta analysis, collaborators shipped samples as frozen whole blood, isolated PBMCs, or DNA extracted from either of those sample types. The sequence was collected from a human donor in a cohort sampled during active COVID-19. Sequenced: peripheral blood. Recombination joined TRBV11-3 with TRBJ2-1; the D gene remains uncertain. This receptor has the CDR3 CASSLDQNEQFF. The nucleotides read TGTGCCAGCAGCTTAGATCAGAATGAGCAGTTCTTC.